A selection of T cell receptor beta chains follows, all from one sample in a study of cytomegalovirus exposure and HLA in healthy donors. Profiling relied on immunoSEQ multiplex PCR, and the TCRdb table lists in-frame clones only, not all of them. The sample includes 80,000 to 100,000 clones, roughly two thirds seen only once; the top ten take under 3%. The specimen was PBMCs. All receptors come from a man aged 45-65 years in good health and CMV-seronegative. Both conserved end residues are trimmed from each CDR3. Fields, in order: J gene, V gene, CDR3 protein.

j_call: TRBJ1-5
v_call: TRBV4-1
cdr3_aa: ASSLVWASNQPQH

j_call: TRBJ1-2
v_call: TRBV7-9
cdr3_aa: ASSLGGTGPDGYT

j_call: TRBJ2-7
v_call: TRBV5-4
cdr3_aa: ASSLAGTSYEQY

j_call: TRBJ2-7
v_call: TRBV4-1
cdr3_aa: ASSSPGTGSYEQY

j_call: TRBJ2-1
v_call: TRBV5-5
cdr3_aa: ASSLQGNEQF

j_call: TRBJ1-1
v_call: TRBV5-5
cdr3_aa: ASSARPGEAF

j_call: TRBJ1-3
v_call: TRBV21-1
cdr3_aa: ASSKGRVLYSGNTIY

j_call: TRBJ1-1
v_call: TRBV18
cdr3_aa: ASSPGQGNTEAF

j_call: TRBJ1-3
v_call: TRBV19
cdr3_aa: ASSIGDRSSGNTIY

j_call: TRBJ2-7
v_call: TRBV28
cdr3_aa: ASRGRTSGRAEVAYEQY

j_call: TRBJ2-5
v_call: TRBV2
cdr3_aa: ASSEGQSQTQY

j_call: TRBJ2-2
v_call: TRBV28
cdr3_aa: ASSSHGQNTGELF

j_call: TRBJ2-7
v_call: TRBV6-1
cdr3_aa: ASSGGGTGWLREQY

j_call: TRBJ1-1
v_call: TRBV27
cdr3_aa: ASSTRAVNTEAF

j_call: TRBJ2-4
v_call: TRBV28
cdr3_aa: ASRELGQGRDIQY

j_call: TRBJ2-1
v_call: TRBV29-1
cdr3_aa: SVVSHYNEQF

j_call: TRBJ2-2
v_call: TRBV6-1
cdr3_aa: ASIMTGPTGELF

j_call: TRBJ2-7
v_call: TRBV10-3
cdr3_aa: ATGDSREQY

j_call: TRBJ2-2
v_call: TRBV5-1
cdr3_aa: ASSLQRWAGELF

j_call: TRBJ2-2
v_call: TRBV28
cdr3_aa: ASNIPGTGEHGELF

j_call: TRBJ1-1
v_call: TRBV28
cdr3_aa: ASSGGYTEAF

j_call: TRBJ2-5
v_call: TRBV6-5
cdr3_aa: ASSYVSVGAQY

j_call: TRBJ1-5
v_call: TRBV4-3
cdr3_aa: ASSQDQGDYQPQH

j_call: TRBJ2-6
v_call: TRBV5-1
cdr3_aa: ASSDRGGGANVLT

j_call: TRBJ2-1
v_call: TRBV19
cdr3_aa: ASSRGLAGALKNNEQF

j_call: TRBJ2-5
v_call: TRBV11-3
cdr3_aa: ASSAGTWDSEGETQY

j_call: NA
v_call: TRBV6-5
cdr3_aa: ASSYSTASGSHEQY

j_call: TRBJ2-2
v_call: TRBV5-4
cdr3_aa: ASSPASTGVNTGELF

j_call: TRBJ1-4
v_call: TRBV28
cdr3_aa: ASSLDRGREKLF

j_call: TRBJ2-5
v_call: TRBV27
cdr3_aa: ASSTRDGRSRTQY

j_call: TRBJ2-7
v_call: TRBV7-9
cdr3_aa: ASSLFMGQGFYEQY

j_call: TRBJ1-2
v_call: TRBV6-5
cdr3_aa: ASSYYGTGYGYT

j_call: TRBJ2-7
v_call: TRBV30
cdr3_aa: AWKEIHTPYEQY

j_call: TRBJ2-7
v_call: TRBV5-6
cdr3_aa: ASSIGTSGGASEQY

j_call: TRBJ2-7
v_call: TRBV7-9
cdr3_aa: SSSLVDKRRSYEQY

j_call: TRBJ2-5
v_call: TRBV28
cdr3_aa: ASSRRDRGHQETQY

j_call: TRBJ2-7
v_call: TRBV6-5
cdr3_aa: ATYGDSSYEQY

j_call: TRBJ2-1
v_call: TRBV20-1
cdr3_aa: SAPMRFEQF